Given below is one TCR beta chain in context. As yet, its antigen is unknown. The assay was immunoSEQ multiplex PCR, and TCRdb's table has in-frame clones only and misses some. The data contain approximately 65,000 clones, nearly 95% of them singletons. The data are from a study of cytomegalovirus exposure and HLA in healthy donors. Study-level results: Among TCR sequences, most were rare, though some public TCRs appeared in many donors. More than 150 TCR beta chains were listed as cytomegalovirus-associated.

The CDR3 runs 14 residues. V was pared by 1 base and J by 11 bases, with 10 bases of the junction left unmatched. Germline V gene sequence: CDR1 GTSNPN, CDR2 SVGIG (reference sequence). The chain combines TRBV30 with TRBJ2-1; 8 nucleotides align to TRBD2. The sequence derives from a man younger than 30 in good health and CMV-seropositive. Specimen: PBMCs. DNA for the CDR3: TGTGCCTGGAGTGACGGGAGGGCCTTGGGGAAGCAGTTCTTC. It translates to CAWSDGRALGKQFF.